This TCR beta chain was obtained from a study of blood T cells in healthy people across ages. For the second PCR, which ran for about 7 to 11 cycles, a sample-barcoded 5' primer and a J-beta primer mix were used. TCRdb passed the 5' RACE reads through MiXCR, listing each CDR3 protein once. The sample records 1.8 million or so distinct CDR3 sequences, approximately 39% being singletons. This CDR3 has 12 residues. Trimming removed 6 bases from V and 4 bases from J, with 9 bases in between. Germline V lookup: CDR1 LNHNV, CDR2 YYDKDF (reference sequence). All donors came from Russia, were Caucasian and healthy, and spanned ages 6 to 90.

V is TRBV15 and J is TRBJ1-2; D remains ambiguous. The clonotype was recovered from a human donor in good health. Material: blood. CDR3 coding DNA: TGTGCCACCAGTAGGTCCTTCTATGGCTACACCTTC. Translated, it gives CATSRSFYGYTF.